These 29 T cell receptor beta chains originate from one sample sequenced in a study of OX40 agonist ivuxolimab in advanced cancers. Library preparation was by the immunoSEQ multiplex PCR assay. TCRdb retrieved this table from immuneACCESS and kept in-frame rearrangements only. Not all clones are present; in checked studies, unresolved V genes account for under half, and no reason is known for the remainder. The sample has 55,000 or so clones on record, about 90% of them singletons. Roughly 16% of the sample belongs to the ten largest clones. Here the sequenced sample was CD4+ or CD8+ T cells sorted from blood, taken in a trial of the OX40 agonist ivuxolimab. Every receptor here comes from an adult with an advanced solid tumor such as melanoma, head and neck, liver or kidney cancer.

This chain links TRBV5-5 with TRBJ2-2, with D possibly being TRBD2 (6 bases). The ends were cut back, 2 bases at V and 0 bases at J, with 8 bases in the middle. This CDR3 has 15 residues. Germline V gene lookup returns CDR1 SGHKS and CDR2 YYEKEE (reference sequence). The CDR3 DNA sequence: TGTGCCAGCAGCTTTAGGGACTCGAACACCGGGGAGCTGTTTTTT. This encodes CASSFRDSNTGELFF.

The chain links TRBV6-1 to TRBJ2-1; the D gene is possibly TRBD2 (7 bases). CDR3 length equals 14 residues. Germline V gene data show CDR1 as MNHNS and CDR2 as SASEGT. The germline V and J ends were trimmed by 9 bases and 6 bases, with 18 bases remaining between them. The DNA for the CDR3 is TGTGCCAGTGGGGGGAGGGGGTACGGCAATGAGCAGTTCTTC. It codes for CASGGRGYGNEQFF.

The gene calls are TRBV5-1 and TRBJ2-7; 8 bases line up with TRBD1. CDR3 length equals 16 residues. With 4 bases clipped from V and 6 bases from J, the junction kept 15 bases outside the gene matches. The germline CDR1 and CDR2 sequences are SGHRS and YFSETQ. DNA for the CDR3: TGCGCCAGCAGCATTCGACCCGGACAGGGACGCGGCGAGCAGTACTTC. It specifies CASSIRPGQGRGEQYF.

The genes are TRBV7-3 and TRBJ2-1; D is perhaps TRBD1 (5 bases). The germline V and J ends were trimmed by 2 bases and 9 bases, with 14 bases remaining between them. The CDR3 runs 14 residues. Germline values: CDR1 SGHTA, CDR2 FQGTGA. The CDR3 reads CASSLLAGQSEQFF. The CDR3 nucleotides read TGTGCCAGCAGCTTACTCGCCGGACAAAGTGAGCAGTTCTTC. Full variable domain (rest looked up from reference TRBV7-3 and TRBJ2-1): GAGVSQTPSNKVTEKGKYVELRCDPISGHTALYWYRQSLGQGPEFLIYFQGTGAADDSGLPNDRFFAVRPEGSVSTLKIQRTERGDSAVYLCASSLLAGQSEQFFGPGTRLTVL.

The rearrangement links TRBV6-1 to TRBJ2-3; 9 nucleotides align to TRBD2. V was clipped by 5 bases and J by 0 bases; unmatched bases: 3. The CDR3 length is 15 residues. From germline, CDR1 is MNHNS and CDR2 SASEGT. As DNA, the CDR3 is TGTGCCAGCAGTCATCTAGCGGGAAGCACAGATACGCAGTATTTT. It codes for CASSHLAGSTDTQYF.

The CDR3 sequence: CASSQVLQVVWTQYF. Here the CDR3 DNA reads TGCGCCAGCAGCCAAGTATTACAGGTGGTTTGGACCCAGTACTTC. This sequence joins TRBV4-1 and TRBJ2-5, with D possibly matching TRBD1 (5 bases). Germline CDR1 MGHRA, CDR2 YSYEKL. Trimming removed 1 base at V and 7 bases at J, with 16 bases between. This CDR3 spans 15 amino acids.

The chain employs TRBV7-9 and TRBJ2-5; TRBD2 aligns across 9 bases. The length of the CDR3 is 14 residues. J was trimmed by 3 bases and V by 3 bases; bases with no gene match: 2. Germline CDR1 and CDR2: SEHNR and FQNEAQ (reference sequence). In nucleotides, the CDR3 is TGTGCCAGCAGCTTGACTAGCGGAAAAGAGACCCAGTACTTC. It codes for CASSLTSGKETQYF. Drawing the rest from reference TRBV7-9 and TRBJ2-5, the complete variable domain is DTGVSQNPRHKITKRGQNVTFRCDPISEHNRLYWYRQTLGQGPEFLTYFQNEAQLEKSRLLSDRFSAERPKGSFSTLEIQRTEQGDSAMYLCASSLTSGKETQYFGPGTRLLVL.

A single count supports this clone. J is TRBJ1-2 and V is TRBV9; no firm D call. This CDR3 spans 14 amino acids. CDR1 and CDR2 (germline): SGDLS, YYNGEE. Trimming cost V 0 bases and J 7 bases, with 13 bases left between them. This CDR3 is CASSVGAVGRGYTF. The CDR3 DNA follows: TGTGCCAGCAGCGTAGGAGCCGTCGGGCGTGGCTACACCTTC.

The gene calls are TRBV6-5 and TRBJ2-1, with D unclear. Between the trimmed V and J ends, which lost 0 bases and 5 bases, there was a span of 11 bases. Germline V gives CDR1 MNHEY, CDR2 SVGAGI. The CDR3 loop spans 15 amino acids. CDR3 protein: CASSYSTRVNNEQFF. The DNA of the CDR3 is TGTGCCAGCAGTTACTCGACACGCGTCAACAATGAGCAGTTCTTC.

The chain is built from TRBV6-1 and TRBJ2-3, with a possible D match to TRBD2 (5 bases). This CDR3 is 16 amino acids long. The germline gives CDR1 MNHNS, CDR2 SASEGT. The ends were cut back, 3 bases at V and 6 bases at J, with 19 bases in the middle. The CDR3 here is CASSERANLRTDTQYF. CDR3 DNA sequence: TGTGCCAGCAGTGAGCGAGCGAACCTAAGGACTGATACGCAGTATTTT.

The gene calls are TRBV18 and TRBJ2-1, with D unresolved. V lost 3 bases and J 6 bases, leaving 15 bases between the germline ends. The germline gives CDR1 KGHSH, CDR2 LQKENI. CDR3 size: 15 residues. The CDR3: CASSPSAGSGNEQFF. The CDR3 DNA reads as TGTGCCAGCTCACCCTCGGCCGGCAGTGGCAATGAGCAGTTCTTC.

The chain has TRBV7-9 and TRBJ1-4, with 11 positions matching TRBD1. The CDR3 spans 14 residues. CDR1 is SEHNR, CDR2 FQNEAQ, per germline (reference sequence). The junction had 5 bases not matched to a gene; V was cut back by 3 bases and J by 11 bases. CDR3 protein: CASSLGTGGTKLFF. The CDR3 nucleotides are TGTGCCAGCAGCTTGGGGACAGGGGGGACTAAACTGTTTTTT.

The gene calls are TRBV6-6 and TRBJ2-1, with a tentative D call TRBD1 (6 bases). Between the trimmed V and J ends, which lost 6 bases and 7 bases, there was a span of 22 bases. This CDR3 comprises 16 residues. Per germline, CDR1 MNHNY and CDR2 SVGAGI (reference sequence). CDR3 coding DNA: TGTGCCAGCAGAGACCACCGGGACACCATTTGGAATGAGCAGTTCTTC. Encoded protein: CASRDHRDTIWNEQFF.

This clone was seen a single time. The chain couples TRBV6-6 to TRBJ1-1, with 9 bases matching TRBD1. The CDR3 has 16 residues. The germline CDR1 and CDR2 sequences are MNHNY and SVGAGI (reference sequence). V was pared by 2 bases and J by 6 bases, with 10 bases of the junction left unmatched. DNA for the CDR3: TGTGCCAGCAGTTACGGCCGGGACAGGGATCCCCCTGAAGCTTTCTTT. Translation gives CASSYGRDRDPPEAFF.

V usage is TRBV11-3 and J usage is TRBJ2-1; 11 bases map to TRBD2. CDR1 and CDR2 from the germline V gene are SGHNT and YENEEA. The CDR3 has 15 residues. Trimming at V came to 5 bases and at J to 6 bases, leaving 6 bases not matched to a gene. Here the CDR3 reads CASSITSGSFNEQFF. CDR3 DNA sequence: TGTGCCAGCAGCATAACTAGCGGGAGTTTCAATGAGCAGTTCTTC.

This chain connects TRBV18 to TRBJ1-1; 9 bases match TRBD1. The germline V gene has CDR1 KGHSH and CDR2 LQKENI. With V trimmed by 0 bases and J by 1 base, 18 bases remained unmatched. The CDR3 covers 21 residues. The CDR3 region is CASSPPGERSGQGRWNTEAFF. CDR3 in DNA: TGTGCCAGCTCACCACCGGGAGAGCGTAGTGGACAGGGGCGGTGGAACACTGAAGCTTTCTTT.

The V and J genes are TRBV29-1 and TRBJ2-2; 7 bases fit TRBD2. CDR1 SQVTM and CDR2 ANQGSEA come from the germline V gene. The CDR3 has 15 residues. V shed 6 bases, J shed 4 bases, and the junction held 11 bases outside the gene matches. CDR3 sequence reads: CSVGEGGRATGELFF. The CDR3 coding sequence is TGCAGCGTGGGGGAAGGCGGGAGAGCCACCGGGGAGCTGTTTTTT.

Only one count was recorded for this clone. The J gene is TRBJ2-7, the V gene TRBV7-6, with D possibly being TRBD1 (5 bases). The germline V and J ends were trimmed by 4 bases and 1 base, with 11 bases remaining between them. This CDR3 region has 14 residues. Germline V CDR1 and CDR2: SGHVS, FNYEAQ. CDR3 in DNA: TGTGCCAGCAGCTCGGAGCAGGGTTCCTACGAGCAGTACTTC. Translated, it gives CASSSEQGSYEQYF.

This CDR3 reads CASSAGIAGPNTGELFF. CDR3 bases: TGTGCCAGCAGTGCTGGAATAGCGGGGCCGAACACCGGGGAGCTGTTTTTT. The chain recombines TRBV6-1 with TRBJ2-2, with 8 nucleotides matching TRBD2. J was trimmed by 0 bases and V by 4 bases; bases with no gene match: 7. The CDR3 covers 17 residues. The V gene's germline CDR1 is MNHNS and CDR2 SASEGT.

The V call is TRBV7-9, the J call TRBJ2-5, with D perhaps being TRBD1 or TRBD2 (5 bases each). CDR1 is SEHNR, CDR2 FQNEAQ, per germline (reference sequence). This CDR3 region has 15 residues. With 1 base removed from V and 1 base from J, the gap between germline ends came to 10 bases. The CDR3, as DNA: TGTGCCAGCAGCTTAGATGGGGACGGCCAAGAGACCCAGTACTTC. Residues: CASSLDGDGQETQYF.

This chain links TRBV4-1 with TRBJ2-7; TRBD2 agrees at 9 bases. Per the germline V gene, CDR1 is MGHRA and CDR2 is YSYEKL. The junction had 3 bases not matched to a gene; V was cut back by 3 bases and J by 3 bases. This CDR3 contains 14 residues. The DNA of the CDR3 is TGCGCCAGCAGCCATTTAGCGGGAGACTACGAGCAGTACTTC. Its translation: CASSHLAGDYEQYF.

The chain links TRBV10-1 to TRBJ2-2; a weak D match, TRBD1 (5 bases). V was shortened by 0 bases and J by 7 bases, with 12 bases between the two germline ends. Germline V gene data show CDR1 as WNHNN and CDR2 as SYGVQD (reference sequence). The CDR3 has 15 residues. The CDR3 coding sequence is TGCGCCAGCAGTGAGTCAGGCCTGGGGCACGGGGAGCTGTTTTTT. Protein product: CASSESGLGHGELFF.

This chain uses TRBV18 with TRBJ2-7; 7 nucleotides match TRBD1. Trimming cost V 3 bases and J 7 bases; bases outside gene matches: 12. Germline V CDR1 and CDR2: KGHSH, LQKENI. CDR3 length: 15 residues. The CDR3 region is CASSPRTGETKEQYF. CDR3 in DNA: TGTGCCAGCTCACCCCGGACAGGAGAGACAAAAGAGCAGTACTTC.

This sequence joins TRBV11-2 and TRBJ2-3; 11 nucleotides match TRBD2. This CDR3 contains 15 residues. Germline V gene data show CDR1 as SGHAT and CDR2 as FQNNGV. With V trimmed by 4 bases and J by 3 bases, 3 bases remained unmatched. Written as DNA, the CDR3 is TGTGCCAGCAGCTCTAGCGGGGGGTGGACAGATACGCAGTATTTT. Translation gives CASSSSGGWTDTQYF.

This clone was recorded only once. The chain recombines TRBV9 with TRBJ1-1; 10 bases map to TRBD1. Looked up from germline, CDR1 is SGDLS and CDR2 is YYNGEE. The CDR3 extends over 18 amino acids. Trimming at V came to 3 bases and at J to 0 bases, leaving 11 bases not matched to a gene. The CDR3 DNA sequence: TGTGCCAGCAGCGCCCCTGGGGACAGGGGAAAAATGAACACTGAAGCTTTCTTT. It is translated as CASSAPGDRGKMNTEAFF.

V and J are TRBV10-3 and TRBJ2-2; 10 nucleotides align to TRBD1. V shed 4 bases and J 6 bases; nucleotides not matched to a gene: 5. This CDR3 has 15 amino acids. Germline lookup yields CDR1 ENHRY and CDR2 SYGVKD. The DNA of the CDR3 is TGTGCCATCAGTGGCCGGGACAGGGGACCCGGGGAGCTGTTTTTT. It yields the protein CAISGRDRGPGELFF.

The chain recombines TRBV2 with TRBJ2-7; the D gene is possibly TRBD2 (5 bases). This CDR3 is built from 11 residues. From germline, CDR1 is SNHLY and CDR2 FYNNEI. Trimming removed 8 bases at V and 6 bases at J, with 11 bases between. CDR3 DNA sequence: TGTGCCAGCCGGAGGTGGGGCGAGCAGTACTTC. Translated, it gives CASRRWGEQYF. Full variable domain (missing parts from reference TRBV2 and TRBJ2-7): EPEVTQTPSHQVTQMGQEVILRCVPISNHLYFYWYRQILGQKVEFLVSFYNNEISEKSEIFDDQFSVERPDGSNFTLKIRSTKLEDSAMYFCASRRWGEQYFGPGTRLTVT.

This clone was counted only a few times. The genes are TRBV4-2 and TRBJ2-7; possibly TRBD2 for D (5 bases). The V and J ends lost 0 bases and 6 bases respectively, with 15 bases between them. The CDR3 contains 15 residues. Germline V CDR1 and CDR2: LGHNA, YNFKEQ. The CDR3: CASSQDLGLPSEQYF. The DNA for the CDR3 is TGTGCCAGCAGCCAAGATCTAGGACTGCCGAGCGAGCAGTACTTC.

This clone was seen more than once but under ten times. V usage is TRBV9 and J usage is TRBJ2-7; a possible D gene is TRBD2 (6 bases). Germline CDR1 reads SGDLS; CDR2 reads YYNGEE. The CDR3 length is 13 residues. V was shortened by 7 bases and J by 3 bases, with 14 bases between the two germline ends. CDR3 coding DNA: TGTGCCAGCGGTAGCGGATCTCACTACGAGCAGTACTTC. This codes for CASGSGSHYEQYF.